This TCR beta chain was sequenced in a study of cytomegalovirus exposure and HLA in healthy donors. Study overall: Unique TCRs from HLA-typed donors, about 78 million of them, were held in an early data release.

The PCR had 60 Vbeta and 13 Jbeta primers. Produced via immunoSEQ multiplex PCR; TCRdb's table is partial and in-frame only. The sample has 220,000 or so clones, around four fifths seen once. Germline V gene data show CDR1 as SGHRS and CDR2 as YFSETQ. The CDR3 length is 18 residues. Trimming pared 0 bases from V and 0 bases from J, leaving 16 bases between. The chain carries TRBV5-1 and TRBJ2-1; D perhaps matches TRBD1 (7 bases). The TCR originated in a male donor in good health and CMV-seronegative. The sample taken for sequencing was PBMCs. CDR3 sequence: CASSLARWGDSSYNEQFF. The CDR3 nucleotides are TGCGCCAGCAGCTTGGCCAGGTGGGGGGACAGCTCCTACAATGAGCAGTTCTTC.